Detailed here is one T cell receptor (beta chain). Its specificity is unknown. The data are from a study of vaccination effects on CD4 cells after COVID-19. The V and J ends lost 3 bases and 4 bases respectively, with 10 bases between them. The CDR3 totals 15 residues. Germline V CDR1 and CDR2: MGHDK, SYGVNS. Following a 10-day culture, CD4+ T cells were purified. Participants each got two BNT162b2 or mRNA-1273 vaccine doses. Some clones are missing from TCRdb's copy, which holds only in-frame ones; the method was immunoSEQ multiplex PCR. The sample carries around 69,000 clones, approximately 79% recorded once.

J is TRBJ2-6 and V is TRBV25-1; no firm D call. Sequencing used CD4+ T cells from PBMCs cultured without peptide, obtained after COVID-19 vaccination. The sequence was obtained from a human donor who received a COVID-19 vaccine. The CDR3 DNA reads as TGTGCCAGCAGTGAGTCCTTAAGGGGGGCCAACGTCCTGACTTTC. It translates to CASSESLRGANVLTF. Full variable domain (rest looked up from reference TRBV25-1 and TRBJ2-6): EADIYQTPRYLVIGTGKKITLECSQTMGHDKMYWYQQDPGMELHLIHYSYGVNSTEKGDLSSESTVSRIRTEHFPLTLESARPSHTSQYLCASSESLRGANVLTFGAGSRLTVL.